The T cell receptor beta chain under discussion was sequenced for a study of CD8 T cells in Susac syndrome (dated by TCRdb to the late 2010s). Looking at the study overall: Repertoire sequencing was used to test whether CD8+ T cell activation and differentiation in Susac syndrome was antigen driven.

Peripheral blood CD8+ and CD4+ T cells from healthy donors, Susac syndrome patients and multiple sclerosis patients were profiled using high-throughput TCR beta sequencing. Multiple sclerosis controls were treatment-naive patients with stable or active relapsing-remitting disease fulfilling revised McDonald criteria. Bulk CD8+ and CD4+ T cells were purified magnetically by negative isolation, whereas CD8+ TEMRA cells were enriched by FACS. Blood was drawn into EDTA tubes, processed within 24 hours, and PBMCs were isolated by density gradient centrifugation. PBMCs intended for TCR sequencing were frozen in liquid nitrogen and were later thawed in a 37 degrees C water bath. The sorted or isolated CD4+, CD8+ and CD8+ TEMRA cells had a purity of 90% or higher. Of note for this clonotype: This clone's antigen is unknown. No per-base quality is available; no much larger clone lies one base away.

CDR1 and CDR2 were assigned from the germline V gene as KGHSH and LQKENI. Deletion took 3 bases off V and 6 bases off J, with a span of 17 bases between the germline ends. The CDR3 starts with the cysteine, ends with the phenylalanine, and has 15 residues. The only DNA kept is the CDR3, 45 bases in frame from the first base. Broader findings and caveats from the paper: The study acknowledged that relatively few individuals were included in the TCR sequencing and HLA analysis.

RNA was extracted with the RNeasy kit and roughly 0.45 to 1 ug was reverse transcribed using random hexamers. The immunoSEQ multiplex PCR assay, covering 54 Vbeta and 13 Jbeta segments, was used to amplify TCR beta CDR3 regions. Bias from PCR amplification was corrected by using a synthetic template baseline for primer optimization and for computational correction. Processing in the source paper ran as follows. Reads were assigned to V, D and J genes according to IMGT and analyzed in immunoSEQ Analyzer, with only productive sequences retained. Clonality was computed as one minus Shannon entropy normalized by log2 of the number of productive unique sequences. Public and private clones were assessed among the 100 most prevalent clones of each patient and control. Susac-specific clones were defined as absent from healthy and MS cohorts, around 980 published viral clones and other ImmuneACCESS disease sequences. TCRdb handled the public reads itself, with Q25 trimming in fastp and clone calling in MiXCR, and kept productive beta chains. Identical CDR3 protein sequences are pooled into one entry, listed with their most common genes and DNA. In this record, the V and J calls reflect TCRdb's handling and not the investigators' own analysis. Here the sample has about 180,000 distinct CDR3 sequences; approximately 95% occur a single time. Roughly 0.1% of the sample comes from the top ten.

The sample taken for sequencing was CD4+ T cells from PBMCs. The sequence came from a human donor with multiple sclerosis. The rearranged segments are TRBV18 and TRBJ1-2; the D segment cannot be called with confidence. The CDR3: CASSPSRDGLHGYTF. The DNA reads as follows: TGTGCCAGCTCACCCAGTCGAGACGGCCTACATGGCTACACCTTC.